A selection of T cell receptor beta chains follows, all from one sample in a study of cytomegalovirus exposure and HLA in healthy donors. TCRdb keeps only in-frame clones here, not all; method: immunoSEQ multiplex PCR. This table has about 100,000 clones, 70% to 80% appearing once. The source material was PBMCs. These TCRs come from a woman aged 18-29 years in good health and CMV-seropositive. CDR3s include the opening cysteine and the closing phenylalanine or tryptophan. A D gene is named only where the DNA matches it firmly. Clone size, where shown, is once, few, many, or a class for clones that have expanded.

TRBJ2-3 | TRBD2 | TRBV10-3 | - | CAISIGLAGFTDTQYF | TGTGCCATCAGTATTGGACTAGCGGGATTCACAGATACGCAGTATTTT
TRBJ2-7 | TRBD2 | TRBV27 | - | CASRKSEGLAYEQYF | TGTGCCAGCAGGAAGAGTGAAGGACTAGCTTACGAGCAGTACTTC
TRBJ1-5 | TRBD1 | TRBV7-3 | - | CASSCTGTDYQPQHF | TGTGCCAGCAGCTGCACCGGGACAGATTATCAGCCCCAGCATTTT
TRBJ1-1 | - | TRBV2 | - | CASRNNMNTEAFF | TGTGCCAGCAGGAACAACATGAACACTGAAGCTTTCTTT
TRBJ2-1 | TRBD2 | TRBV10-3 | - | CATRLAGKDNEQFF | TGTGCCACCAGACTAGCGGGAAAGGACAATGAGCAGTTCTTC
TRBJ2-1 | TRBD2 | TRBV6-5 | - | CASSRLAGELFF | TGTGCCAGCAGCCGTCTAGCGGGAGAGTTGTTCTTC
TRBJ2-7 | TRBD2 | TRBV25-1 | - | CASGLAGLEEQYF | TGTGCCAGCGGACTAGCGGGATTGGAAGAGCAGTACTTC
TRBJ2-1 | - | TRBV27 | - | CASSLSLYNEQFF | TGTGCCAGCAGCTTATCCCTCTACAATGAGCAGTTCTTC
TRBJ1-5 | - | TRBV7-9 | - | CSSSSPNQPQHF | TGTTCCAGCAGCTCCCCTAATCAGCCCCAGCATTTT
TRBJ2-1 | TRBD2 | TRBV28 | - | CASREAGAPYNEQFF | TGTGCCAGCAGGGAAGCGGGAGCACCCTACAATGAGCAGTTCTTC
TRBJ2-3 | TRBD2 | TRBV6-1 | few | CASSEASGSPDTQYF | TGTGCCAGCAGTGAAGCTAGCGGGAGCCCAGATACGCAGTATTTT
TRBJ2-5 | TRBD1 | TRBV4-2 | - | CASSQVTGGQGQETQYF | TGTGCCAGCAGCCAGGTTACCGGGGGACAGGGACAAGAGACCCAGTACTTC
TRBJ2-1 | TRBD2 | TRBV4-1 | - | CASSQGGLAGFNEQFF | TGCGCCAGCAGCCAAGGCGGGCTAGCGGGCTTCAATGAGCAGTTCTTC
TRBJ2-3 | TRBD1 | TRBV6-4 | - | CASSDSTGGHTDTQYF | TGTGCCAGCAGTGACTCGACAGGGGGTCACACAGATACGCAGTATTTT
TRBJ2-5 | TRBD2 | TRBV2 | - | CASNGLAGLQETQYF | TGTGCCAGCAACGGACTAGCAGGACTACAAGAGACCCAGTACTTC
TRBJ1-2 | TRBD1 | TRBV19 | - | CASSTRTGEDGYTF | TGTGCCAGTAGTACCCGGACAGGGGAGGATGGCTACACCTTC